Below are 6 T cell receptor beta chains sequenced from a single sample in a study of cytomegalovirus exposure and HLA in healthy donors. This PCR relied on a set of 60 Vbeta primers and 13 Jbeta primers. Produced via immunoSEQ multiplex PCR; TCRdb's table is partial and in-frame only. The sample gives around 110,000 clones, 73% of which show up once; 7.8% is in the top ten. The sample was PBMCs. Source of these receptors: a man between 25 and 39 years old in good health and CMV-seronegative.

The chain links TRBV19 to TRBJ2-1, with 9 bases matching TRBD2. Germline values: CDR1 LNHDA, CDR2 SQIVND (reference sequence). The CDR3 is 15 residues long. J gave up 4 bases and V 7 bases, and 8 bases lay outside the gene matches. The CDR3 sequence: CASTETSGGYNEQFF. CDR3 DNA: TGTGCCAGTACCGAGACTAGCGGTGGTTACAATGAGCAGTTCTTC.

This clone was counted only a few times. The genes are TRBV7-9 and TRBJ1-2, with D maybe TRBD1 (6 bases). This CDR3 is built from 14 residues. Trimming took 5 bases from V and 4 from J, leaving 14 bases between them. Germline V gene sequence: CDR1 SEHNR, CDR2 FQNEAQ (reference sequence). CDR3 nucleotides: TGTGCCAGCAGCGACTCGACCAGGGGCTATGGCTACACCTTC. It codes for CASSDSTRGYGYTF.

V is TRBV11-2 and J is TRBJ2-1; 14 bases are a match to TRBD2. There are 14 residues in the CDR3. V was pared by 6 bases and J by 8 bases, with 3 bases of the junction left unmatched. Germline values: CDR1 SGHAT, CDR2 FQNNGV. The CDR3 DNA follows: TGTGCCAGCAGGACTAGCGGGAGGGCGGATGAGCAGTTCTTC. Protein sequence: CASRTSGRADEQFF.

V usage is TRBV2 and J usage is TRBJ2-7; 7 nucleotides align to TRBD1. The CDR3 has 13 amino acids. V trimming: 10 bases; J trimming: 3 bases; junction bases outside the gene matches: 9. Looked up from germline, CDR1 is SNHLY and CDR2 is FYNNEI. In DNA, the CDR3 is TGTGCCACCGGTCAGACAGGGAACTACGAGCAGTACTTC. Translation: CATGQTGNYEQYF.

The rearrangement joins TRBV7-3 to TRBJ2-3; 7 bases map to TRBD2. Per the germline V gene, CDR1 is SGHTA and CDR2 is FQGTGA. The V gene end was trimmed by 1 base and the J gene end by 0 bases; junction bases not matched to a gene: 1. The CDR3 runs to 15 residues. The CDR3 protein is CASSLRAGSTDTQYF. The DNA for the CDR3 is TGTGCCAGCAGCTTAAGAGCGGGGAGCACAGATACGCAGTATTTT. Drawing the rest from reference TRBV7-3 and TRBJ2-3, the complete variable domain is GAGVSQTPSNKVTEKGKYVELRCDPISGHTALYWYRQSLGQGPEFLIYFQGTGAADDSGLPNDRFFAVRPEGSVSTLKIQRTERGDSAVYLCASSLRAGSTDTQYFGPGTRLTVL.

The chain is built from TRBV5-1 and TRBJ2-5; 7 positions match TRBD2. CDR1 and CDR2 (germline): SGHRS, YFSETQ. The junction had 8 bases not matched to a gene; V was cut back by 2 bases and J by 4 bases. The CDR3 contains 15 residues. CDR3 protein: CASSFQAGKGETQYF. In nucleotides, the CDR3 is TGCGCCAGCAGCTTTCAAGCGGGAAAGGGAGAGACCCAGTACTTC.